This passage covers 12 T cell receptor beta chains from one sample sequenced in a study of blood T cell repertoires in COVID-19. TCRdb keeps only in-frame clones here, not all; method: immunoSEQ multiplex PCR. The sample records some 90,000 clones, 83% being singletons. The specimen sequenced was peripheral blood. All receptors come from a human donor in a cohort sampled during active COVID-19.

In this sample, this clone turned up once. This rearrangement joins TRBV20-1 to TRBJ1-2, with D possibly matching TRBD1 (6 bases). This CDR3 contains 12 residues. Looked up from germline, CDR1 is DFQATT and CDR2 is SNEGSKA (reference sequence). Trimming pared 3 bases from V and 9 bases from J, leaving 14 bases between. CDR3 sequence: CSASADSGSYTF. In nucleotides, the CDR3 is TGCAGTGCTAGTGCGGACAGCGGAAGCTACACCTTC.

The chain couples TRBV9 to TRBJ2-1; possibly TRBD2 for D (5 bases). Per the germline V gene, CDR1 is SGDLS and CDR2 is YYNGEE. The CDR3 has 16 amino acids. V shed 4 bases and J shed 6 bases, with 20 bases lying between them. CDR3 sequence reads: CASSRTLRRFFNEQFF. DNA for the CDR3: TGTGCCAGCAGCCGTACTCTCCGGAGGTTCTTCAATGAGCAGTTCTTC.

The rearrangement uses TRBV7-3 and TRBJ2-3; the match to TRBD1 covers 8 bases. The CDR3 has 16 residues. CDR1 and CDR2 (germline): SGHTA, FQGTGA. Germline trimming cut 5 bases from V and 3 bases from J; bases unmatched to any gene: 10. CDR3 protein: CASSPNRGIRTDTQYF. CDR3 bases: TGTGCCAGCAGCCCTAACAGGGGGATACGGACAGATACGCAGTATTTT.

The rearrangement joins TRBV2 to TRBJ1-6; 8 bases match TRBD1. This CDR3 has 13 amino acids. J was trimmed by 9 bases and V by 7 bases; bases with no gene match: 5. From germline, CDR1 is SNHLY and CDR2 FYNNEI. The CDR3 sequence: CASIGQGFSPLHF. In DNA, the CDR3 is TGTGCCAGCATTGGACAGGGTTTTTCACCCCTCCACTTT. Full variable domain (outside the CDR3, taken from reference TRBV2 and TRBJ1-6): EPEVTQTPSHQVTQMGQEVILRCVPISNHLYFYWYRQILGQKVEFLVSFYNNEISEKSEIFDDQFSVERPDGSNFTLKIRSTKLEDSAMYFCASIGQGFSPLHFGNGTRLTVT.

DNA for the CDR3: TGTGCCTGGAGTAAGGGACAGGGGGCGATGAACACTGAAGCTTTCTTT. Its protein is CAWSKGQGAMNTEAFF. This chain connects TRBV30 to TRBJ1-1; 12 bases are shared with TRBD1. Germline V gives CDR1 GTSNPN, CDR2 SVGIG (reference sequence). Trimming took 2 bases from V and 0 from J; bases not matched to a gene: 4. The CDR3 has 16 residues. Complete variable domain (other parts from reference TRBV30 and TRBJ1-1): SQTIHQWPATLVQPVGSPLSLECTVEGTSNPNLYWYRQAAGRGLQLLFYSVGIGQISSEVPQNLSASRPQDRQFILSSKKLLLSDSGFYLCAWSKGQGAMNTEAFFGQGTRLTVV.

This chain links TRBV7-2 with TRBJ2-3, with 10 bases aligning to TRBD2. This CDR3 comprises 15 residues. Germline CDR1 is SGHTA and CDR2 is FQGNSA. The J segment lost 0 bases and the V segment lost 5 bases, leaving 2 bases of the junction unmatched. The CDR3 nucleotides read TGTGCCAGCAGCACGGGACTAGCGAGCACAGATACGCAGTATTTT. The encoded protein is CASSTGLASTDTQYF.

The chain uses TRBV9 and TRBJ2-3; 9 bases fit TRBD2. This CDR3 spans 17 amino acids. The germline gives CDR1 SGDLS, CDR2 YYNGEE. The V and J ends lost 3 bases and 4 bases, in that order; junction bases with no gene match: 12. The CDR3 DNA follows: TGTGCCAGCAGCGCACCTACCGGGACTAGCCTTCCAGATACGCAGTATTTT. This gives the protein CASSAPTGTSLPDTQYF.

V usage is TRBV19 and J usage is TRBJ2-6; weak D call: TRBD1 (5 bases). The CDR3 is made up of 13 amino acids. V gave up 10 bases and J gave up 4 bases, with 11 bases separating them. Germline values: CDR1 LNHDA, CDR2 SQIVND (reference sequence). The CDR3 loop is CATKGSGANVLTF. CDR3 sequence (DNA): TGTGCCACCAAGGGGTCCGGGGCCAACGTCCTGACTTTC.

The chain links TRBV9 to TRBJ2-5; D possibly corresponds to TRBD1 (6 bases). The germline gives CDR1 SGDLS, CDR2 YYNGEE. This CDR3 comprises 14 residues. Trimming left V 4 bases short and J 5 bases short, with 15 bases between. The CDR3 sequence: CASSPRTERETQYF. DNA of the CDR3: TGTGCCAGCAGCCCTCGGACAGAACGGGAGACCCAGTACTTC.

The chain carries TRBV5-1 and TRBJ1-1; D remains unclear. CDR1 is SGHRS and CDR2 is YFSETQ in the germline V gene. Trimming removed 0 bases at V and 6 bases at J, with 15 bases between. The CDR3 contains 15 residues. CDR3 nucleotides: TGCGCCAGCAGCTTGGGTAGGTCTCCGGGTGCTGAAGCTTTCTTT. Amino acid sequence: CASSLGRSPGAEAFF.

CDR3 sequence (DNA): TGTGCCAGCAGTTTAGCGGGAGCCTACAATGAGCAGTTCTTC. The encoded protein is CASSLAGAYNEQFF. The rearrangement links TRBV28 to TRBJ2-1; 7 bases match TRBD2. The CDR3 runs 14 residues. V lost 2 bases, J lost 2 bases, and 0 bases stayed unmatched. CDR1 is MDHEN and CDR2 is SYDVKM in the germline V gene.

The genes are TRBV25-1 and TRBJ2-7; TRBD2 matches at 8 bases. V lost 4 bases, J lost 0 bases, and 8 bases stayed unmatched. The V gene's germline CDR1 is MGHDK and CDR2 SYGVNS. The CDR3 has 16 residues. The CDR3 region has the DNA TGTGCCAGCAGTGCCCCGACCGGGACTAGCTCCTACGAGCAGTACTTC. It codes for CASSAPTGTSSYEQYF.